A selection of T cell receptor beta chains follows, all from one sample in a study of T-cell reconstitution after alpha-beta-depleted transplantation in children. TCRdb ran MiXCR on the PCR reads and lists one entry per CDR3 protein. The sample shows roughly 350,000 distinct CDR3 sequences, about 17% of them seen only once. The sequencing used PBMCs, mostly from graft donor cells, collected 360 days after TCRalphabeta/CD19-depleted stem cell transplant. All receptors derive from a male patient aged 2 to 10 who had a stem cell transplant for acute lymphoblastic leukemia, so the T cells may come from the graft donor. Each CDR3 is given with its conserved first and last residue. Fields, in order: V gene, D gene, clone size, J gene, CDR3 DNA, CDR3 protein. The D gene is left open where the match is weak. Clone size appears in some rows only: once, few, many, or a class for an expanded clone.

v_gene: TRBV20-1; d_gene: -; abundance: many; j_gene: TRBJ2-3; CDR3nt: TGCAGTGCTAGATCCCGGGGCCGCCAATCAAGCACAGATACGCAGTATTTT; CDR3aa: CSARSRGRQSSTDTQYF
v_gene: TRBV14; d_gene: -; abundance: -; j_gene: TRBJ1-3; CDR3nt: TGTGCCAGCAGCCAAAGGAAGGGGTTGGAAAACACCATATATTTT; CDR3aa: CASSQRKGLENTIYF
v_gene: TRBV6-5; d_gene: TRBD1; abundance: few; j_gene: TRBJ2-1; CDR3nt: TGTGCCAGCAGTTCGGGGACAGGGGGACCTTACAATGAGCAGTTCTTC; CDR3aa: CASSSGTGGPYNEQFF
v_gene: TRBV9; d_gene: -; abundance: once; j_gene: TRBJ2-7; CDR3nt: TGTGCCAGCAGCGTTACTGCTGCCACCTACGAGCAGTACTTC; CDR3aa: CASSVTAATYEQYF
v_gene: TRBV13; d_gene: TRBD2; abundance: -; j_gene: TRBJ2-3; CDR3nt: TGTGCCAGCAGCAGCGGAAGACTAGCGGAGACCCCCGGGGGACCAGATACGCAGTATTTT; CDR3aa: CASSSGRLAETPGGPDTQYF
v_gene: TRBV9; d_gene: -; abundance: many; j_gene: TRBJ2-1; CDR3nt: TGTGCCAGCAGCGTAGGACTCAAATACAATGAGCAGTTCTTC; CDR3aa: CASSVGLKYNEQFF
v_gene: TRBV7-2; d_gene: -; abundance: many; j_gene: TRBJ2-3; CDR3nt: TGTGCCAGCAACTTAAACTACCAAATCACAGATACGCAGTATTTT; CDR3aa: CASNLNYQITDTQYF
v_gene: TRBV2; d_gene: -; abundance: many; j_gene: TRBJ2-3; CDR3nt: TGTGCCAGCAGAAGAACCTACTGGGACACAGATACGCAGTATTTT; CDR3aa: CASRRTYWDTDTQYF
v_gene: TRBV7-3; d_gene: -; abundance: -; j_gene: TRBJ2-3; CDR3nt: TGTGCCAGCAGCTGGGGACTCCCCTACACAGATACGCAGTATTTT; CDR3aa: CASSWGLPYTDTQYF
v_gene: TRBV7-6; d_gene: -; abundance: -; j_gene: TRBJ2-7; CDR3nt: TGTGCCAGCAGCTTGAACAGCCGTCGAGAGCAGTACTTC; CDR3aa: CASSLNSRREQYF
v_gene: TRBV10-3; d_gene: -; abundance: -; j_gene: TRBJ2-3; CDR3nt: TGTGCCATCAGTGACCCGTTGGCGCAGTATTTT; CDR3aa: CAISDPLAQYF
v_gene: TRBV20-1; d_gene: TRBD2; abundance: -; j_gene: TRBJ2-1; CDR3nt: TGCAGTGCTAGAAGGGGCACTAGCGGGAGTGCTTCGGGGCAGTTCTTC; CDR3aa: CSARRGTSGSASGQFF
v_gene: TRBV12-3/TRBV12-4; d_gene: TRBD2; abundance: many; j_gene: TRBJ2-1; CDR3nt: TGTGCCAGCAGTTTACGGACTAGCGGGTTTGTGGATGAGCAGTTCTTC; CDR3aa: CASSLRTSGFVDEQFF
v_gene: TRBV11-2; d_gene: TRBD1; abundance: -; j_gene: TRBJ2-5; CDR3nt: TGTGCCAGCAGGCTGACAGGGGAGGTAGAGACCCAGTACTTC; CDR3aa: CASRLTGEVETQYF
v_gene: TRBV15; d_gene: TRBD1; abundance: once; j_gene: TRBJ1-4; CDR3nt: TGTGCCACCAGCAAATCCCGACAGGGACGGGAAAAACTGTTTTTT; CDR3aa: CATSKSRQGREKLFF
v_gene: TRBV4-1; d_gene: TRBD1; abundance: many; j_gene: TRBJ2-1; CDR3nt: TGCGCCAGCAGCCAACACGGACAGGCTAGAAATGAGCAGTTCTTC; CDR3aa: CASSQHGQARNEQFF
v_gene: TRBV4-2; d_gene: TRBD2; abundance: few; j_gene: TRBJ2-7; CDR3nt: TGTGCCAGCAGCCAAGGGACTAGAAACGAGCAGTACTTC; CDR3aa: CASSQGTRNEQYF
v_gene: TRBV7-8; d_gene: TRBD2; abundance: few; j_gene: TRBJ2-1; CDR3nt: TGTGCCAGCAGCCCTATAGCGGGCTCCGCCTACAATGAGCAGTTCTTC; CDR3aa: CASSPIAGSAYNEQFF
v_gene: TRBV15; d_gene: TRBD2; abundance: few; j_gene: TRBJ2-1; CDR3nt: TGTGCCACCAGCAGGAATCTAGCGGGAGTGTCCTCAGAAGAGCAGTTCTTC; CDR3aa: CATSRNLAGVSSEEQFF
v_gene: TRBV12-3/TRBV12-4; d_gene: TRBD1; abundance: -; j_gene: TRBJ1-1; CDR3nt: TGTGCCAGCAGCCGGGACAGGGGGATGAACACTGAAGCTTTCTTT; CDR3aa: CASSRDRGMNTEAFF
v_gene: TRBV18; d_gene: TRBD1; abundance: -; j_gene: TRBJ2-3; CDR3nt: TGTGCCAGCTCACCACGGACAGGGAGGGATACGCAGTATTTT; CDR3aa: CASSPRTGRDTQYF
v_gene: TRBV5-1; d_gene: -; abundance: -; j_gene: TRBJ2-7; CDR3nt: TGCGCCAGCAGCCCCGCGCAGGGAAGGTCCTACGAGCAGTACTTC; CDR3aa: CASSPAQGRSYEQYF
v_gene: TRBV18; d_gene: -; abundance: -; j_gene: TRBJ2-2; CDR3nt: TGTGCCAGCTCACCACGTGTCCGGGACACCGGGGAGCTGTTTTTT; CDR3aa: CASSPRVRDTGELFF
v_gene: TRBV4-3; d_gene: TRBD1; abundance: few; j_gene: TRBJ2-3; CDR3nt: TGCGCCAGCAGCCAGCCGGGACAGGGGGAAGATACGCAGTATTTT; CDR3aa: CASSQPGQGEDTQYF
v_gene: TRBV4-1; d_gene: -; abundance: few; j_gene: TRBJ2-3; CDR3nt: TGCGCCAGCAGCCAAGAAGGAAGACCTGAGGAAGGGGGCGAAGGAGGGGATACGCAGTATTTT; CDR3aa: CASSQEGRPEEGGEGGDTQYF
v_gene: TRBV6-8; d_gene: TRBD1; abundance: -; j_gene: TRBJ2-3; CDR3nt: TGTGCCAGCAGTTACGAGACAGGGAATGATACGCAGTATTTT; CDR3aa: CASSYETGNDTQYF
v_gene: TRBV6-1; d_gene: -; abundance: -; j_gene: TRBJ2-1; CDR3nt: TGTGCCAGCAGGGAAGGGCTTAGCTCCTACAATGAGCAGTTCTTC; CDR3aa: CASREGLSSYNEQFF
v_gene: TRBV30; d_gene: TRBD2; abundance: -; j_gene: TRBJ2-3; CDR3nt: TGTGCCTGGAGTGCCCTAGCGGGAGTTGGTACGCAGTATTTT; CDR3aa: CAWSALAGVGTQYF
v_gene: TRBV12-3/TRBV12-4; d_gene: -; abundance: few; j_gene: TRBJ2-2; CDR3nt: TGTGCCAGCAACGAAGGGGGGGGAACTGGCGGGGAGCTGTTTTTT; CDR3aa: CASNEGGGTGGELFF
v_gene: TRBV6-2/TRBV6-3; d_gene: -; abundance: few; j_gene: TRBJ2-7; CDR3nt: TGTGCCAGCAGTTATCAACAGGTCTACGAGCAGTACTTC; CDR3aa: CASSYQQVYEQYF
v_gene: TRBV2; d_gene: -; abundance: -; j_gene: TRBJ2-7; CDR3nt: TGTGCCAGCTTGGGGGCGCGGACCTACGAGCAGTACTTC; CDR3aa: CASLGARTYEQYF
v_gene: TRBV4-3; d_gene: -; abundance: -; j_gene: TRBJ2-7; CDR3nt: TGCGCCAGCAGCCAAGATGGGGGACCGGGACGTAAGACCTACGAGCAGTACTTC; CDR3aa: CASSQDGGPGRKTYEQYF
v_gene: TRBV15; d_gene: -; abundance: many; j_gene: TRBJ1-4; CDR3nt: TGTGCCACCAGCCCAGGGAGGTGGACGGAGTATGAAAAACTGTTTTTT; CDR3aa: CATSPGRWTEYEKLFF
v_gene: TRBV12-3/TRBV12-4; d_gene: TRBD2; abundance: -; j_gene: TRBJ2-1; CDR3nt: TGTGCCGTAAGGACTAGCGGCTACAATGAGCAGTTCTTC; CDR3aa: CAVRTSGYNEQFF
v_gene: TRBV12-3/TRBV12-4; d_gene: TRBD1; abundance: few; j_gene: TRBJ2-7; CDR3nt: TGTGCCAGCAGTTTGACAGGGGTAGGCTACGAGCAGTACTTC; CDR3aa: CASSLTGVGYEQYF
v_gene: TRBV11-3; d_gene: TRBD1; abundance: -; j_gene: TRBJ2-2; CDR3nt: TGTGCCAGCAGCCGACAGGGCAGCCCGAACACCGGGGAGCTGTTTTTT; CDR3aa: CASSRQGSPNTGELFF
v_gene: TRBV20-1; d_gene: TRBD2; abundance: -; j_gene: TRBJ2-1; CDR3nt: TGCAGTGCTAGAAGCGGGAGCCCGCCCAATGAGCAGTTCTTC; CDR3aa: CSARSGSPPNEQFF
v_gene: TRBV5-6; d_gene: -; abundance: many; j_gene: TRBJ2-1; CDR3nt: TGTGCCAGCAGCTTGTGGCTCGGGAGTAGGGGCACCTACAATGAGCAGTTCTTC; CDR3aa: CASSLWLGSRGTYNEQFF
v_gene: TRBV7-3; d_gene: TRBD2; abundance: few; j_gene: TRBJ2-1; CDR3nt: TGTGCCAGCAGCCCGACTAGCGGCAATGAGCAGTTCTTC; CDR3aa: CASSPTSGNEQFF
v_gene: TRBV4-2; d_gene: TRBD1; abundance: -; j_gene: TRBJ1-5; CDR3nt: TGTGCCAGCAGCCAAGATGGGACAGGGCTTCAGCCCCAGCATTTT; CDR3aa: CASSQDGTGLQPQHF
v_gene: TRBV29-1; d_gene: -; abundance: -; j_gene: TRBJ2-3; CDR3nt: TGCAGCGTTGAAAACTGGGGGAATCCAGATACGCAGTATTTT; CDR3aa: CSVENWGNPDTQYF
v_gene: TRBV2; d_gene: TRBD2; abundance: few; j_gene: TRBJ2-3; CDR3nt: TGTGCCAGAGGGACTAGCGGGAGTACAGATACGCAGTATTTT; CDR3aa: CARGTSGSTDTQYF
v_gene: TRBV12-3/TRBV12-4; d_gene: -; abundance: many; j_gene: TRBJ2-2; CDR3nt: TGTGCCAGCAGCCCGGACGGGGTCACCGGGGAGCTGTTTTTT; CDR3aa: CASSPDGVTGELFF
v_gene: TRBV5-1; d_gene: TRBD1; abundance: many; j_gene: TRBJ2-3; CDR3nt: TGCGCCAGCAGCTCGGACAGGGGGGACACAGATACGCAGTATTTT; CDR3aa: CASSSDRGDTDTQYF
v_gene: TRBV5-4; d_gene: -; abundance: few; j_gene: TRBJ2-1; CDR3nt: TGTGCCAGCCGCTTGGACGGGACGAGCTACAATGAGCAGTTCTTC; CDR3aa: CASRLDGTSYNEQFF
v_gene: TRBV20-1; d_gene: -; abundance: -; j_gene: TRBJ2-5; CDR3nt: TGCAGTGCTAGAATCGGGACTCAAGAGACCCAGTACTTC; CDR3aa: CSARIGTQETQYF
v_gene: TRBV24-1; d_gene: -; abundance: few; j_gene: TRBJ2-2; CDR3nt: TGTGCCACCAGTACCGGCGGTACAGGGCCGGTTGATCTGAACACCGGGGAGCTGTTTTTT; CDR3aa: CATSTGGTGPVDLNTGELFF
v_gene: TRBV30; d_gene: -; abundance: few; j_gene: TRBJ1-5; CDR3nt: TGTGCCTGGAGTGATTCGGGGCAGCCCCAGCATTTT; CDR3aa: CAWSDSGQPQHF
v_gene: TRBV6-5; d_gene: TRBD1; abundance: many; j_gene: TRBJ2-5; CDR3nt: TGTGCCAGCAGTTACTGGGACAGACCCGAGACCCAGTACTTC; CDR3aa: CASSYWDRPETQYF
v_gene: TRBV20-1; d_gene: -; abundance: -; j_gene: TRBJ2-5; CDR3nt: TGCAGTGCTAGAGATTCTAGGGGGTGGGAGACCCAGTACTTC; CDR3aa: CSARDSRGWETQYF
v_gene: TRBV28; d_gene: -; abundance: few; j_gene: TRBJ1-2; CDR3nt: TGTGCCAGCAGTTCGAACTATGGCTACACCTTC; CDR3aa: CASSSNYGYTF
v_gene: TRBV7-6; d_gene: TRBD2; abundance: few; j_gene: TRBJ2-1; CDR3nt: TGTGCCAGCAGCTCCGTAGCGGGGAGATCCTACAATGAGCAGTTCTTC; CDR3aa: CASSSVAGRSYNEQFF
v_gene: TRBV7-2; d_gene: -; abundance: -; j_gene: TRBJ1-5; CDR3nt: TGTGCCAGCAGCTTAGCCCAGGGTTATCAGCCCCAGCATTTT; CDR3aa: CASSLAQGYQPQHF
v_gene: TRBV5-1; d_gene: -; abundance: few; j_gene: TRBJ1-2; CDR3nt: TGCGCCAGCAGCTTGAAGGGCAGTCCCTCAAACGGCTATGGCTACACCTTC; CDR3aa: CASSLKGSPSNGYGYTF
v_gene: TRBV7-9; d_gene: TRBD2; abundance: many; j_gene: TRBJ2-1; CDR3nt: TGTGCCAGCAGCTTCACTAGCGGGGTTCAGCAGTTCTTC; CDR3aa: CASSFTSGVQQFF
v_gene: TRBV4-1; d_gene: TRBD2; abundance: few; j_gene: TRBJ2-4; CDR3nt: TGCGCCAGCAGCCAAGGCCGGGGAGGGGTAGGTGGGGCCAAAAACATTCAGTACTTC; CDR3aa: CASSQGRGGVGGAKNIQYF
v_gene: TRBV4-2; d_gene: -; abundance: few; j_gene: TRBJ1-5; CDR3nt: TGTGCCAGCAGCCAAGTTGGGGGAAGTGGGCCCCAGCATTTT; CDR3aa: CASSQVGGSGPQHF
v_gene: TRBV6-5; d_gene: TRBD1; abundance: -; j_gene: TRBJ2-1; CDR3nt: TGTGCCAGCAGTTCAGGGGGCGGGTACAATGAGCAGTTCTTC; CDR3aa: CASSSGGGYNEQFF